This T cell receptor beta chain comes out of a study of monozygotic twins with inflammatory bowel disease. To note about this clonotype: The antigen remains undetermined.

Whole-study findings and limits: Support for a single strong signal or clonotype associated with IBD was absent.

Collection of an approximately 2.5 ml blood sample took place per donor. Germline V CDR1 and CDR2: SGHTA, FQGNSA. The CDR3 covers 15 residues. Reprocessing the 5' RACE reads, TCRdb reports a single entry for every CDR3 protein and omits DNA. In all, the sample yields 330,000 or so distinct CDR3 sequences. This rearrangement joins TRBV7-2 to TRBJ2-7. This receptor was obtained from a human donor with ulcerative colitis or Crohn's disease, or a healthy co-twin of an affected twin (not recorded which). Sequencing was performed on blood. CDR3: CASSYQRTDPYEQYF.